Shown below are 25 T cell receptor beta chains from a single sample sequenced in a study of blood T cell repertoires in COVID-19 (TCRdb year 2020). Library method: the immunoSEQ multiplex PCR assay. The source is immuneACCESS, and TCRdb retained only in-frame sequences with V and J called. Part of the clones is not carried over; for the studies checked, unresolved V genes explain less than half of this, and the remainder is unexplained. In this sample the table shows about 200,000 clones, about nine tenths of which occur a single time. The ten largest clonotypes hold 0.7% to 0.95% of the sample. The sample consisted of peripheral blood. Receptors were obtained from a woman in her 70s with acute or convalescent COVID-19.

The count of this clone is one. The chain recombines TRBV10-1 with TRBJ1-2; unclear D gene. Germline CDR1 and CDR2: WNHNN and SYGVQD (reference sequence). CDR3 length: 13 amino acids. V lost 4 bases and J 14 bases, leaving 20 bases between the germline ends. The DNA of the CDR3 is TGCGCCAGCAGTGGCCCCGCATTGGAGGCTCGGACCTTC. It encodes CASSGPALEARTF.

The chain uses TRBV11-3 and TRBJ2-1; no reliable D call. The CDR3 is 12 residues long. Trimming took 7 bases from V and 6 from J, leaving 10 bases between them. Germline values: CDR1 SGHNT, CDR2 YENEEA. The CDR3 sequence: CASTSLINEQFF. CDR3 in DNA: TGTGCCAGCACCTCACTTATCAATGAGCAGTTCTTC. The full variable domain, in which reference TRBV11-3 and TRBJ2-1 provide the parts outside the CDR3, is EAGVVQSPRYKIIEKKQPVAFWCNPISGHNTLYWYLQNLGQGPELLIRYENEEAVDDSQLPKDRFSAERLKGVDSTLKIQPAELGDSAVYLCASTSLINEQFFGPGTRLTVL.

V is TRBV15 and J is TRBJ2-1, with 9 bases fitting TRBD1. The germline CDR1 and CDR2 sequences are LNHNV and YYDKDF (reference sequence). V shed 5 bases and J 6 bases; nucleotides not matched to a gene: 8. CDR3 size: 15 residues. CDR3 amino acids: CATSATGQGLNEQFF. For the CDR3, the DNA is TGTGCCACCAGCGCGACGGGACAGGGCCTCAATGAGCAGTTCTTC.

This chain links TRBV11-2 with TRBJ2-1, with a tentative D call TRBD2 (5 bases). CDR1 is SGHAT, CDR2 FQNNGV, per germline. V lost 7 bases and J lost 10, with 20 bases in between. The CDR3 is 14 residues long. The CDR3 reads CASTSLGAVTEQFF. CDR3 DNA: TGTGCCAGCACCAGTTTGGGAGCGGTCACAGAGCAGTTCTTC.

V and J are TRBV15 and TRBJ2-1; 8 bases align to TRBD2. CDR1 is LNHNV and CDR2 is YYDKDF in the germline V gene (reference sequence). Unmatched junction bases numbered 9, after V lost 5 bases and J lost 6 bases. The CDR3 consists of 15 residues. The CDR3 loop is CATSLSRGAVNEQFF. DNA of the CDR3: TGTGCCACCAGCTTATCGCGGGGGGCGGTCAATGAGCAGTTCTTC.

The chain has TRBV19 and TRBJ2-1, with TRBD2 matching 13 bases. The V segment lost 6 bases and the J segment 7 bases; nucleotides outside the gene matches: 6. This CDR3 comprises 15 residues. Per germline, CDR1 LNHDA and CDR2 SQIVND (reference sequence). CDR3 in DNA: TGTGCCAGTAGCAAAACTAGCGGGAGGGGGAATGAGCAGTTCTTC. Translating gives CASSKTSGRGNEQFF.

This chain connects TRBV5-1 to TRBJ1-1; D might be TRBD1 (6 bases). CDR3 length equals 16 residues. Germline assignment: CDR1 SGHRS and CDR2 YFSETQ. V was cut by 0 bases and J by 1 base, with 13 bases left in between. The CDR3 spells CASSLDGTRKNTEAFF. CDR3 coding DNA: TGCGCCAGCAGCTTGGACGGGACACGGAAGAACACTGAAGCTTTCTTT.

This clone has only a few counts. The V and J genes are TRBV4-2 and TRBJ2-1, with 9 bases matching TRBD1. This CDR3 contains 17 residues. The junction had 12 bases not matched to a gene; V was cut back by 0 bases and J by 9 bases. Germline CDR1 reads LGHNA; CDR2 reads YNFKEQ. CDR3 in DNA: TGTGCCAGCAGCCAAGATCAGGAACAGGGGGCGCGTATTGAGCAGTTCTTC. Residues: CASSQDQEQGARIEQFF.

The V and J genes are TRBV5-1 and TRBJ2-7, with TRBD2 matching 15 bases. Trimming cost V 0 bases and J 6 bases; bases outside gene matches: 4. CDR1 is SGHRS and CDR2 is YFSETQ in the germline V gene. CDR3 length equals 16 residues. The CDR3 nucleotides are TGCGCCAGCAGCTTGGAGGGACTAGCGGGAGGTCGCGAGCAGTACTTC. Protein product: CASSLEGLAGGREQYF. Using reference TRBV5-1 and TRBJ2-7 for the parts outside the CDR3, the full variable domain is KAGVTQTPRYLIKTRGQQVTLSCSPISGHRSVSWYQQTPGQGLQFLFEYFSETQRNKGNFPGRFSGRQFSNSRSEMNVSTLELGDSALYLCASSLEGLAGGREQYFGPGTRLTVT.

The CDR3 here is CASNLQNSPLHF. For the CDR3, the DNA is TGTGCCAGTAATTTACAGAATTCACCCCTCCACTTT. This sequence joins TRBV19 and TRBJ1-6; D not resolved. The germline V gene encodes CDR1 LNHDA and CDR2 SQIVND (reference sequence). Deletions cut 7 bases from V and 7 bases from J, with 8 bases between. The CDR3 length is 12 residues.

With respect to this clone: Other DNA sequences in this specimen translate into the identical CDR3. V gene TRBV28 combines with J gene TRBJ1-5; the D gene is possibly TRBD1 (6 bases). Germline V gene data show CDR1 as MDHEN and CDR2 as SYDVKM. V was cut by 6 bases and J by 5 bases, with 11 bases left in between. CDR3 length: 13 residues. For the CDR3, the DNA is TGTGCCAGCAGCCTACAGGGAGATCAGCCCCAGCATTTT. This sequence encodes CASSLQGDQPQHF.

The CDR3: CAISGSSGANVLTF. Here the CDR3 DNA reads TGTGCCATCAGCGGTTCGAGTGGGGCCAACGTCCTGACTTTC. The chain carries TRBV10-3 and TRBJ2-6, with no clear D. Per germline, CDR1 ENHRY and CDR2 SYGVKD. The ends were cut back, 6 bases at V and 3 bases at J, with 9 bases in the middle. The CDR3 contains 14 residues.

The V gene is TRBV28, the J gene TRBJ1-4; D gene ambiguous. The CDR3 extends over 15 amino acids. Germline loops: CDR1 MDHEN, CDR2 SYDVKM. V was pared by 2 bases and J by 3 bases, with 10 bases between. CDR3 sequence: CASSLRRIANEKLFF. The CDR3 DNA reads as TGTGCCAGCAGTTTACGTCGAATAGCTAATGAAAAACTGTTTTTT.

This clone was seen a handful of times. This chain links TRBV2 with TRBJ1-5; D remains unclear. Germline V CDR1 and CDR2: SNHLY, FYNNEI. The CDR3 contains 14 residues. V was trimmed by 4 bases and J by 2 bases, leaving 9 bases between them. The CDR3 reads CASSGVGGNQPQHF. DNA for the CDR3: TGTGCCAGCAGTGGGGTAGGAGGCAATCAGCCCCAGCATTTT. Full variable domain (remainder filled in from reference TRBV2 and TRBJ1-5): EPEVTQTPSHQVTQMGQEVILRCVPISNHLYFYWYRQILGQKVEFLVSFYNNEISEKSEIFDDQFSVERPDGSNFTLKIRSTKLEDSAMYFCASSGVGGNQPQHFGDGTRLSIL.

This clone was found once. The V and J genes are TRBV5-1 and TRBJ1-2; D is uncertain. V was cut by 4 bases and J by 1 base, with 11 bases left in between. The length of the CDR3 is 14 residues. CDR1 and CDR2 (germline): SGHRS, YFSETQ. CDR3 in DNA: TGCGCCAGCAGCCCCGGCGGGGTTAACTATGGCTACACCTTC. Protein sequence: CASSPGGVNYGYTF. Looking up the rest from reference TRBV5-1 and TRBJ1-2 gives the full variable domain: KAGVTQTPRYLIKTRGQQVTLSCSPISGHRSVSWYQQTPGQGLQFLFEYFSETQRNKGNFPGRFSGRQFSNSRSEMNVSTLELGDSALYLCASSPGGVNYGYTFGSGTRLTVV.

This clone was seen only once. CDR3 loop: CASARTATNEKLFF. In DNA, the CDR3 is TGCGCCAGCGCTCGGACAGCAACTAATGAAAAACTGTTTTTT. V is TRBV5-1 and J is TRBJ1-4, with D tentatively TRBD1 (6 bases). This CDR3 has 14 amino acids. V was shortened by 7 bases and J by 0 bases, with 10 bases between the two germline ends. In germline, CDR1 is SGHRS, CDR2 YFSETQ.

V usage is TRBV10-2 and J usage is TRBJ2-7; D ambiguous. The V gene's germline CDR1 is WSHSY and CDR2 SAAADI. This CDR3 region has 12 residues. The V gene lost 4 bases and the J gene lost 2 bases, with 6 bases spanning the gap. The CDR3 loop reads CASSVQTYEQYF. DNA of the CDR3: TGCGCCAGCAGTGTCCAGACCTACGAGCAGTACTTC.

The chain joins TRBV2 to TRBJ2-3; 7 nucleotides agree with TRBD2. Per the germline V gene, CDR1 is SNHLY and CDR2 is FYNNEI. CDR3 size: 13 residues. Trimming removed 7 bases from V and 6 bases from J; junction bases left unmatched: 7. The DNA of the CDR3 is TGTGCCAGCAATAGCGGGCTTGAGGATACGCAGTATTTT. Its translation is CASNSGLEDTQYF.

This chain links TRBV5-1 with TRBJ1-6, with 9 bases fitting TRBD1. Germline values: CDR1 SGHRS, CDR2 YFSETQ. The junction had 3 bases not matched to a gene; V was cut back by 4 bases and J by 7 bases. This CDR3 is 14 amino acids long. CDR3 sequence reads: CASSPGQGNSPLHF. CDR3 DNA sequence: TGCGCCAGCAGCCCCGGACAGGGGAATTCACCCCTCCACTTT.

The chain uses TRBV5-1 and TRBJ1-1; 11 nucleotides match TRBD1. J was trimmed by 5 bases and V by 4 bases; bases with no gene match: 10. Germline V lookup: CDR1 SGHRS, CDR2 YFSETQ. CDR3 length: 16 amino acids. CDR3 region: CASSPRTGGMGTEAFF. In DNA form, the CDR3 reads TGCGCCAGCAGCCCTCGGACAGGGGGCATGGGGACTGAAGCTTTCTTT.

This rearrangement joins TRBV19 to TRBJ1-5; D uncertain. The V gene's germline CDR1 is LNHDA and CDR2 SQIVND (reference sequence). Trimming cost V 7 bases and J 2 bases, with 12 bases left between them. The CDR3 runs 14 residues. In DNA, the CDR3 is TGTGCCAGTACTGCCCTCGGGGGCAATCAGCCCCAGCATTTT. Encoded protein: CASTALGGNQPQHF.

The chain has TRBV29-1 and TRBJ1-2; D is possibly TRBD1 (6 bases). Germline CDR1 SQVTM, CDR2 ANQGSEA. Trimming pared 4 bases from V and 8 bases from J, leaving 20 bases between. The CDR3 runs 14 residues. CDR3 region: CSVGNRDRPRGYTF. The CDR3 coding sequence is TGCAGCGTTGGAAACAGGGATCGTCCGCGGGGCTACACCTTC.

The chain is built from TRBV7-9 and TRBJ2-7; tentatively, D is TRBD2 (6 bases). The CDR3 sequence is 13 residues long. The germline V gene encodes CDR1 SEHNR and CDR2 FQNEAQ (reference sequence). Trimming shortened V by 5 bases and J by 2 bases, and 10 bases separated the two germline ends. The CDR3 is CASSPSGAYEQYF. The CDR3 DNA reads TGTGCCAGCAGCCCCTCGGGGGCCTACGAGCAGTACTTC.

This clone was seen only a few times. The CDR3 DNA reads TGTGCCAGCAGTGGGGCAGGGGATAACTATGGCTACACCTTC. Residues: CASSGAGDNYGYTF. The gene calls are TRBV25-1 and TRBJ1-2, with D maybe TRBD1 (6 bases). Germline CDR1 is MGHDK and CDR2 is SYGVNS. V dropped 4 bases and J dropped 1 base, with 10 bases sitting between them. The CDR3 runs 14 residues.

The chain recombines TRBV5-1 with TRBJ2-5; 12 bases fit TRBD1. CDR3 size: 15 residues. After removal of 4 bases from V and 5 bases from J, the junction contained 6 bases not matched to a gene. Germline V gives CDR1 SGHRS, CDR2 YFSETQ. This CDR3 is CASSGTGGLRETQYF. As DNA, the CDR3 is TGCGCCAGCAGCGGGACAGGGGGCCTTCGGGAGACCCAGTACTTC.